These 23 T cell receptor beta chains share one sample of origin, sequenced in a study of T cells in localized non-small cell lung cancer. Clones were sequenced by immunoSEQ multiplex PCR, and TCRdb holds only the in-frame ones, with some missing. Here the sample spans 75,000 to 95,000 clones, around three quarters being singletons. Sequences were derived from PBMCs, sampled before any cancer treatment. Source of these receptors: a man aged 40-75 years with stage II squamous cell lung carcinoma.

In nucleotides, the CDR3 is TGTGCCAGCAGCCCCGCCGCGGAGACCCAGTACTTC. The encoded protein is CASSPAAETQYF. The chain is built from TRBV13 and TRBJ2-5; no clear D gene. The germline V gene has CDR1 PRHDT and CDR2 FYEKMQ (reference sequence). V was shortened by 5 bases and J by 5 bases, with 9 bases between the two germline ends. The length of the CDR3 is 12 residues.

The chain uses TRBV2 and TRBJ2-6; possibly TRBD1 for D (5 bases). The CDR3 length is 14 residues. Per the germline V gene, CDR1 is SNHLY and CDR2 is FYNNEI. The germline V and J ends were trimmed by 6 bases and 4 bases, with 10 bases remaining between them. The CDR3 bases are TGTGCCAGCAGGACAGCGTGGGGGGCCAACGTCCTGACTTTC. Protein: CASRTAWGANVLTF.

J is TRBJ1-1 and V is TRBV2, with D possibly being TRBD1 (5 bases). Trimming removed 0 bases at V and 1 base at J, with 9 bases between. CDR3 length equals 15 residues. CDR1 and CDR2 from the germline V gene are SNHLY and FYNNEI. The CDR3 DNA reads as TGTGCCAGCAGTGAAGCCCACAGGAGGAACACTGAAGCTTTCTTT. Amino acid sequence: CASSEAHRRNTEAFF.

Only a few counts were recorded for this clone. The CDR3 here is CASSPTGGSGRTEAFF. The CDR3 coding sequence is TGTGCCAGCTCACCAACGGGGGGCTCGGGGAGAACTGAAGCTTTCTTT. V usage is TRBV18 and J usage is TRBJ1-1; possible D gene TRBD1, 6 bases. Germline loops: CDR1 KGHSH, CDR2 LQKENI. The CDR3 covers 16 residues. V lost 2 bases and J 5 bases, leaving 18 bases between the germline ends.

The CDR3, as DNA: TGTGCCAGCTCACCACCTGCCGGCGGGGGGGATACAGATACGCAGTATTTT. Translated, it gives CASSPPAGGGDTDTQYF. This chain uses TRBV18 with TRBJ2-3; 9 bases fit TRBD2. Per the germline V gene, CDR1 is KGHSH and CDR2 is LQKENI. The CDR3 consists of 17 residues. Trimming took 0 bases from V and 3 from J; bases not matched to a gene: 7.

J is TRBJ2-2 and V is TRBV5-4; the match to TRBD2 covers 8 bases. Germline V gene sequence: CDR1 SGHNT, CDR2 YYREEE (reference sequence). This CDR3 has 16 amino acids. Trimming took 5 bases from V and 3 from J; bases not matched to a gene: 9. In nucleotides, the CDR3 is TGTGCCAGCAGTCGTGGGACTAGAGGGGACACCGGGGAGCTGTTTTTT. Translating it yields CASSRGTRGDTGELFF.

This sequence joins TRBV4-3 and TRBJ1-5; D possibly corresponds to TRBD1 (6 bases). V lost 0 bases, J lost 3 bases, and 18 bases lay in between. The CDR3 spans 18 residues. Germline CDR1 and CDR2: LGHNA and YSLEER. This CDR3 is CASSQEFYADSTNQPQHF. The CDR3 DNA is TGCGCCAGCAGCCAAGAGTTCTATGCGGACAGTACCAATCAGCCCCAGCATTTT.

This chain links TRBV4-2 with TRBJ1-2; D unresolved. V was pared by 3 bases and J by 1 base, with 24 bases between. This CDR3 contains 19 residues. CDR1 is LGHNA and CDR2 is YNFKEQ in the germline V gene. The CDR3 spells CASSHFVGDPSGDNYGYTF. In DNA form, the CDR3 reads TGTGCCAGCAGCCACTTCGTAGGAGATCCATCAGGAGATAACTATGGCTACACCTTC.

The chain carries TRBV7-3 and TRBJ2-3; a possible D gene is TRBD2 (6 bases). Germline values: CDR1 SGHTA, CDR2 FQGTGA. V was clipped by 2 bases and J by 2 bases, with 11 bases between them. The CDR3 runs 15 residues. The CDR3 DNA follows: TGTGCCAGCAGCTTATTTGGGGGGACCACAGATACGCAGTATTTT. Residues: CASSLFGGTTDTQYF.

The CDR3 region is CASSSPGRGIYEQYF. The CDR3, as DNA: TGTGCCAGCAGTTCCCCCGGAAGGGGGATCTACGAGCAGTACTTC. The V call is TRBV28, the J call TRBJ2-7; possibly TRBD1 for D (6 bases). In germline, CDR1 is MDHEN, CDR2 SYDVKM. V was clipped by 4 bases and J by 3 bases, with 16 bases between them. The CDR3 length is 15 residues.

The chain combines TRBV7-8 with TRBJ1-1; D is unclear. Per the germline V gene, CDR1 is SGHVS and CDR2 is FQNEAQ. The CDR3 extends over 17 amino acids. V lost 5 bases to trimming and J lost 2 bases, with 21 bases between them. The CDR3 sequence: CASSPPMRYGANTEAFF. The CDR3 region has the DNA TGTGCCAGCAGCCCGCCCATGAGATACGGCGCTAACACTGAAGCTTTCTTT.

The chain combines TRBV4-1 with TRBJ2-7, with 10 bases identical to TRBD2. V lost 4 bases to trimming and J lost 2 bases; unmatched junction nucleotides: 8. The CDR3 totals 16 residues. Germline values: CDR1 MGHRA, CDR2 YSYEKL. CDR3 in amino acids: CASSLTGTSVTYEQYF. The DNA for the CDR3 is TGCGCCAGCAGCCTAACCGGGACTAGCGTAACCTACGAGCAGTACTTC.

The gene calls are TRBV18 and TRBJ2-1; no clear D. V was shortened by 6 bases and J by 7 bases, with 13 bases between the two germline ends. This CDR3 is 13 amino acids long. CDR1 is KGHSH, CDR2 LQKENI, per germline. The CDR3 loop is CASSRQQANEQFF. The CDR3 DNA sequence: TGTGCCAGCTCGCGTCAGCAGGCAAATGAGCAGTTCTTC.

The rearrangement links TRBV4-2 to TRBJ1-1; TRBD1 might be the D (6 bases). CDR1 is LGHNA and CDR2 is YNFKEQ in the germline V gene. This CDR3 is 18 amino acids long. V gave up 0 bases and J gave up 0 bases, with 17 bases separating them. CDR3 sequence: CASSQDGGNGALNTEAFF. As DNA, the CDR3 is TGTGCCAGCAGCCAAGATGGGGGCAACGGCGCGTTGAACACTGAAGCTTTCTTT.

The chain combines TRBV28 with TRBJ1-4, with 10 bases identical to TRBD1. The trim removed 5 bases at V and 5 bases at J, leaving 8 bases unmatched. This CDR3 has 16 amino acids. Germline CDR1 MDHEN, CDR2 SYDVKM. Here the CDR3 DNA reads TGTGCCAGCAGTGGCGGGACAGGGGTAAGCAATGAAAAACTGTTTTTT. This sequence encodes CASSGGTGVSNEKLFF. The full variable domain, completed using reference TRBV28 and TRBJ1-4, is DVKVTQSSRYLVKRTGEKVFLECVQDMDHENMFWYRQDPGLGLRLIYFSYDVKMKEKGDIPEGYSVSREKKERFSLILESASTNQTSMYLCASSGGTGVSNEKLFFGSGTQLSVL.

V usage is TRBV19 and J usage is TRBJ1-4, with D tentatively TRBD1 (6 bases). This CDR3 spans 19 amino acids. Germline lookup yields CDR1 LNHDA and CDR2 SQIVND (reference sequence). V gave up 8 bases and J gave up 3 bases, with 28 bases separating them. The CDR3: CASAPVRQGLFRANEKLFF. CDR3 DNA sequence: TGTGCCAGTGCACCCGTCCGGCAGGGGCTATTCCGCGCTAATGAAAAACTGTTTTTT.

This chain connects TRBV6-6 to TRBJ2-7, with no clear D. V was cut by 5 bases and J by 2 bases, with 13 bases left in between. Germline CDR1 is MNHNY and CDR2 is SVGAGI (reference sequence). The CDR3 is 14 amino acids. CDR3 nucleotides: TGTGCCAGCAGTACCCGGATGCTCACCTACGAGCAGTACTTC. Its protein is CASSTRMLTYEQYF.

The chain joins TRBV28 to TRBJ1-4, with D unresolved. Trimming left V 6 bases short and J 4 bases short, with 12 bases between. The CDR3 is made up of 14 amino acids. CDR1 is MDHEN and CDR2 is SYDVKM in the germline V gene. The CDR3 sequence: CASSGSRRNEKLFF. CDR3 bases: TGTGCCAGCAGCGGTAGTAGACGTAATGAAAAACTGTTTTTT.

This chain links TRBV6-5 with TRBJ2-5; D may be TRBD2 (7 bases). The germline CDR1 and CDR2 sequences are MNHEY and SVGAGI. The CDR3 is 16 residues long. With 0 bases removed from V and 5 bases from J, the gap between germline ends came to 16 bases. The CDR3 sequence is CASSYSKGGRRETQYF. The DNA for the CDR3 is TGTGCCAGCAGTTACTCGAAGGGGGGGAGAAGGGAGACCCAGTACTTC.

This sequence joins TRBV5-1 and TRBJ2-5; no clear D. CDR1 is SGHRS and CDR2 is YFSETQ in the germline V gene. The CDR3 covers 14 residues. V lost 0 bases, J lost 3 bases, and 9 bases lay in between. The CDR3, as DNA: TGCGCCAGCAGCTTGGGACATCGGGAAGAGACCCAGTACTTC. This gives the protein CASSLGHREETQYF.

V is TRBV5-4 and J is TRBJ2-2, with TRBD1 matching 8 bases. The junction had 4 bases not matched to a gene; V was cut back by 2 bases and J by 1 base. The CDR3 runs to 16 residues. In germline, CDR1 is SGHNT, CDR2 YYREEE (reference sequence). DNA for the CDR3: TGTGCCAGCAGCTTCCCCGGGACAGGGAACACCGGGGAGCTGTTTTTT. Protein sequence: CASSFPGTGNTGELFF.

V usage is TRBV15 and J usage is TRBJ1-5, with D possibly TRBD1 on 5 matching bases. The CDR3 spans 17 residues. Trimming pared 3 bases from V and 0 bases from J, leaving 15 bases between. Germline V lookup: CDR1 LNHNV, CDR2 YYDKDF (reference sequence). CDR3 sequence: CATSSAPWGNSNQPQHF. The DNA for the CDR3 is TGTGCCACCAGCAGTGCCCCCTGGGGGAATAGCAATCAGCCCCAGCATTTT.

This clone has just one count. The junction shows a germline mismatch at one end, possibly a read error. The V gene is TRBV28, the J gene TRBJ1-1, with a possible D match to TRBD1 (6 bases). This CDR3 has 14 amino acids. Germline V gives CDR1 MDHEN, CDR2 SYDVKM. The CDR3 spells CATQEPTGNAEAFF. CDR3 coding DNA: TGTGCCACTCAAGAGCCTACAGGGAACGCTGAAGCTTTCTTT.